This T cell receptor (beta chain) is drawn from a study of cytomegalovirus exposure and HLA in healthy donors (dated by TCRdb to 2015 to 2018). Background for the entire study: An earlier analysis of roughly 630 of the donors reported roughly 300 Gb of sequence data and 100 million to 130 million unique TCR beta sequences from about 180 million T cells. The number of typed donors differed by locus: about 620-640 for A, B, C, DRB1 and DQB1; 500 to 550 for DQA1; 606 for DPA1; and approximately 450 for DPB1. An earlier analysis of several hundred of the donors applied high-throughput TCR beta sequencing to assess whether each TCR beta V gene segment acted as functional or pseudogenic. All discovery cohort repertoires had been generated using a single sequencing platform. The aim of the study was to test whether cataloging public T cell receptors could identify signatures of past pathogen exposure. An early release covering roughly 600 HLA-typed donors comprised about 310 gigabases of sequencing data and roughly 85 million unique TCR sequences. A later genetic analysis used genome-wide SNP genotypes for about three fifths of the 666 donors, treating that subset as a discovery cohort. Among around 400 genotyped donors of the cohort, an average of approximately 240,000 unique TCR beta nucleotide sequences was sequenced per donor, of which about 18% were non-productive. Rather than using new phenotypic data, the later analysis identified candidate immune exposures from TCR beta sequences and from how often those sequences occurred across donors. Several DR-DQ haplotypes were treated as single units for association and clustering because of strong linkage in the cohort. In addition to the first cohort of hundreds of subjects, a separate validation cohort of approximately 130 different subjects was used. HLA typing included class I and class II loci at four-digit resolution. Among the roughly 400 genotyped donors, under 90% belonged to the genetic ancestry cluster associated with self-reported Caucasian donors. Using immunosequencing, the study profiled T cell repertoires from approximately 700 subjects and related those repertoires to cytomegalovirus serostatus. To predict cytomegalovirus infection status, the study combined high-throughput TCR immunosequencing, statistical association of individual TCRs with disease status, and machine learning. In a later analysis, previously published TCR beta repertoires from about 640 donors were re-analyzed and high-resolution HLA genotyping was added so that TCR occurrence patterns could be studied. Donor age, sex, ethnicity and CMV serostatus were compiled alongside the repertoire data.

In the case of this clone: Its antigen is not yet known.

The germline V gene specifies SQVTM as CDR1 and ANQGSEA as CDR2. The CDR3 starts with the cysteine, ends with the phenylalanine, and has 15 residues. Only CDR3 DNA remains: 45 bases, in frame from the first base. Ends trimmed: V by 7 bases, J by 5 bases; bases unmatched to a gene: 10. General conclusions and limits of the study: When HLA alleles, especially DR and DQ, strongly co-occurred, TCR associations were difficult to assign to individual alleles. In a later analysis, HLA-associated TCR beta chains were found to be more clonally expanded and to have lower generation probabilities than equally common non-associated chains. Because the 87-base-pair reads could not distinguish some IMGT-functional V segments, including TRBV6-2 and TRBV6-3, those segments were excluded. According to the authors, the approach could potentially be generalized to other disease states and immunological phenotypes. In a later genetic analysis, fewer N-insertions in productive TCRs were reported among donors in an Asian-associated ancestry cluster than the approximately 630-donor mean. The earlier analysis of 587 of the donors excluded about 16 rarely observed V segments, including chromosome 9 orphons, because counts were too low. A total of 150 or so TCR beta chains were listed by the study as associated with cytomegalovirus. Most TCR sequences were seen in very few donors, while some public TCRs were found in many individuals. In a later analysis, TCR association rates were found to vary across HLA loci, with the most associated TCRs seen for DRB1 alleles and the fewest for HLA-C alleles. A later analysis reported that several top co-occurrence clusters appeared linked to parvovirus B19, influenza, CMV and Epstein-Barr virus. Linkage disequilibrium might explain the correlated functional status among segregating V segments, but an unknown experimental factor could not be ruled out. Presence/absence analyses assumed roughly uniform sequencing depth across donors, an assumption that may not hold. Specific HLA alleles were associated with roughly 17,000 TCR beta sequences at a false discovery rate of 0.05 in a later analysis. The sequencing pipeline was judged likely to have produced a cluster of highly shared sequence variants as a technical artifact. In an earlier analysis of approximately 590 of the donors, most TCR beta V segments were observed in productive rearrangements about 87% or about 30% of the time, broadly matching IMGT annotations. A further reported finding was that TCR beta sequences accurately predicted the HLA-A and HLA-B alleles for most subjects in the first cohort. According to a later analysis, most CMV-associated TCR beta chains appeared to be HLA-restricted, and the HLA associations seemed to be driven largely by CMV exposure. Because some donors lacked HLA typing at each locus, the association tests relied only on the typed subset. For the cohort, immune exposure information was limited to CMV serostatus. Three of the identified cytomegalovirus-associated TCR beta chains were confirmed in vitro to be specific for cytomegalovirus antigens. This cohort had only TCR beta chains sequenced, and the lack of alpha or paired-chain data limited which features could be detected. An association between a missense DCLRE1C variant and V-gene and J-gene trimming of TCR beta chains was found in a later genetic analysis and replicated in an independent cohort. Cytomegalovirus status was reported to be diagnosed by the classifier with high specificity and sensitivity in both the original and validation cohorts.

Receptor amplification or capture employed the immunoSEQ multiplex PCR assay. For the multiplex PCR, a mixture combining 60 forward primers for TCR Vbeta segments and 13 reverse primers for TCR Jbeta segments was used. The CDR3 region of rearranged TCR beta genes was amplified from genomic DNA with a multiplex PCR assay. The Illumina HiSeq System was used to sequence the amplified TCR beta libraries as 87-base-pair reads. On the authors' methods: In a later analysis, about 80 million unique TCR beta chains were counted across the 666 repertoires, and roughly 10 million of these chains were shared by at least two donors. Raw reads were error-corrected and collapsed into unique sequences with a nearest-neighbor algorithm that merged closely related sequences to remove PCR and sequencing errors. Alignment of CDR3 sequences to IMGT reference sequences was used to assign V, D and J gene segments. For a sequence to be retained, a match of at least six nucleotides was required to both a V gene segment and a J gene segment. A rearrangement counted as productive if the CDR3 had no stop codons and remained in frame with V and J, and every other rearrangement counted as non-productive. Following IMGT convention, CDR3 was defined as the stretch from the second conserved V-encoded cysteine to the conserved J-encoded phenylalanine. The earlier analysis of about 570 of the donors excluded any sequence lacking an unambiguous match to a single V gene segment. In an earlier analysis of 450 to 750 of the donors, a V segment was called functional when productive rearrangements were above 56.7%, and segregating when the standard deviation between donors exceeded 5%. A statistical classification framework was built for diagnosing cytomegalovirus status from the catalog of TCR beta chain sequences. In a later analysis, TCR nucleotide sequences were compared against IMGT/GENE-DB human TR gene sequences so that V and J genes could be assigned. Using the TCRdist pipeline, a later analysis assigned CDR3 sequences along with most-parsimonious VDJ recombination scenarios. In a later analysis, each TCR beta chain was defined by its CDR3 amino acid sequence together with its V-gene family, and reads without a unique V-gene family were excluded. In a later analysis, several hundred highly shared, low-generation-probability nucleotide sequences were removed to address suspected cross-contamination and a sequencing artifact. A later analysis calculated a clonal expansion index for each public chain from normalized within-repertoire ranks of inferred template counts. In a later analysis, generation probabilities were computed using a VDJ recombination model fitted to out-of-frame rearrangements, and the results were checked against IGoR. Hypergeometric tests were used in a later analysis to score TCR-TCR, TCR-HLA and TCR-CMV co-occurrence, with a repertoire-size bias correction applied to the TCR pairs. To estimate false discovery rates, a later analysis permuted the HLA or CMV assignments 20 times. A later analysis grouped co-occurring TCRs with DBSCAN, adding TCRdist sequence similarity when clustering within HLA-allele-positive subsets. Repertoires with fewer than 30,000 or more than 120,000 public chains, plus five repertoires with anomalous nucleotide sharing, were excluded from co-occurrence clustering. TCRdb stores this immuneACCESS table with in-frame sequences only. Part of the clones is absent; in the studies checked, under half of the shortfall reflects unresolved V genes, and no reason is known for the rest. V, J and clone size were drawn from that table, and D and trimming were deduced from the DNA. The data table for this sample lists some 120,000 clones. The top ten constitute roughly 1% of the sample.

The cohort consisted of 666 healthy bone marrow donors. At the time of sampling, every cohort member was nominally healthy, though immune exposures that went unrecorded were likely present. The donor tested CMV seronegative, placing the donor among the 350 or so seronegative members of the cohort. A peripheral blood sample was collected from each donor, and TCR beta sequencing was performed on peripheral blood mononuclear cells. The Qiagen DNeasy Blood Extraction Kit was used to extract genomic DNA from the blood cell samples. The sample was PBMCs. The TCR sequence derives from a man in his late teens or twenties in good health and CMV-seronegative. The rearrangement joined TRBV29-1 to TRBJ2-3, and TRBD2 aligns with 12 junction nucleotides. The CDR3 here reads CSARPSGRVEDTQYF. The DNA is as follows: TGCAGCGCCCGCCCTAGCGGGAGGGTAGAAGATACGCAGTATTTT.